This T cell receptor beta chain was retrieved from a study of blood T cell repertoires in COVID-19. Looking at the study overall: Acute and convalescent COVID-19 samples came from the United States, Italy and Spain. The cDNA or gDNA used as material had been derived from T cells, B-cell-depleted T cells, or PBMCs.

In the original processing: How many nucleated cells were present was estimated from reference gene primer amplification. Sequencing used immunoSEQ multiplex PCR; TCRdb keeps in-frame clones, though not all of them. The V and J calls and the clone size are those of that table, but D and trimming were determined from the DNA. This table holds 30,000 to 45,000 clones, about 88% found once. This CDR3 is 14 amino acids long. Looked up from germline, CDR1 is LGHNA and CDR2 is YNFKEQ. V was trimmed by 3 bases and J by 5 bases, leaving 14 bases between them. J is TRBJ2-7 and V is TRBV4-2; weak D call: TRBD2 (6 bases). This receptor was obtained from a man between 60 and 75 years old with active COVID-19. Specimen: peripheral blood. CDR3 loop: CASSQIGGTDEQYF. CDR3 coding DNA: TGTGCCAGCAGCCAGATTGGCGGGACCGACGAGCAGTACTTC.